The 15 T cell receptor beta chains reported below all come from one sample, sequenced in a study of early T cells in non-severe SARS-CoV-2 infection (dated by TCRdb to about 2021). The protocol used for the library was 5' RACE. The data were produced on a NextSeq 500. TCRdb's own reprocessing of the public reads used fastp at Q25 and MiXCR and kept productive beta chains. Each entry merges the rows of one CDR3 protein and shows their most common DNA and genes. The sample records about 77,000 distinct CDR3 sequences, around 5% of which are singletons. The top ten clones comprise roughly 6.6% of the sample. The sample consisted of whole blood, taken at baseline. The receptors were gathered from an adult who was a healthcare worker with PCR-confirmed SARS-CoV-2 infection or an uninfected control (not recorded which).

This clonotype was seen ten or more times. The rearrangement uses TRBV4-1 and TRBJ2-6, with a possible D match to TRBD1 (6 bases). Between the trimmed V and J ends, which lost 6 bases and 4 bases, there was a span of 19 bases. The CDR3 contains 17 residues. Germline V gives CDR1 MGHRA, CDR2 YSYEKL. The CDR3 region is CASSQPIRGPGANVLTF. The CDR3 DNA reads as TGCGCCAGCAGTCAACCAATCAGGGGTCCCGGGGCCAACGTCCTGACTTTC.

At least ten counts were recorded for this clonotype. Here the CDR3 reads CASSLLAGGNEQFF. The CDR3 bases are TGCGCCAGCAGTCTCCTAGCGGGAGGCAATGAGCAGTTCTTC. The chain has TRBV4-1 and TRBJ2-1; 11 nucleotides match TRBD2. The V gene's germline CDR1 is MGHRA and CDR2 YSYEKL. The CDR3 has 14 residues. The J segment lost 6 bases and the V segment lost 6 bases, leaving 4 bases of the junction unmatched.

In its sample, this clonotype was seen a few times. The rearrangement links TRBV20-1 to TRBJ1-2, with TRBD1 identical over 8 bases. Per the germline V gene, CDR1 is DFQATT and CDR2 is SNEGSKA (reference sequence). V was clipped by 6 bases and J by 2 bases; unmatched bases: 5. This CDR3 is built from 13 residues. For the CDR3, the DNA is TGCAGTGCGAACAGGGGGTCAAACTATGGCTACACCTTC. This translates into CSANRGSNYGYTF.

This clonotype was found many times. The chain uses TRBV20-1 and TRBJ1-1, with a tentative D call TRBD1 (6 bases). Per germline, CDR1 DFQATT and CDR2 SNEGSKA (reference sequence). This CDR3 has 13 amino acids. Trimming removed 1 base at V and 7 bases at J, with 13 bases between. CDR3 in amino acids: CSARGGAGSEAFF. The CDR3, as DNA: TGCAGTGCTAGAGGGGGGGCAGGTAGTGAAGCTTTCTTT.

Ten or more counts support this clonotype. V is TRBV7-2 and J is TRBJ2-3; TRBD1 agrees at 11 bases. This CDR3 contains 17 residues. J lost 7 bases, V lost 0 bases, and 9 bases had no gene match. Germline lookup yields CDR1 SGHTA and CDR2 FQGNSA. The CDR3 nucleotides are TGTGCCAGCAGCTTAGCGCTCCGGACAGGGGGCCCAAATACGCAGTATTTT. It encodes CASSLALRTGGPNTQYF.

At least ten counts were recorded for this clonotype. V is TRBV12-3 or TRBV12-4 and J is TRBJ2-5; D not resolved. CDR3 length equals 13 residues. V was cut by 6 bases and J by 5 bases, with 13 bases left in between. CDR3 in DNA: TGTGCCAGCAGCCTCGACGCCTGGGAGACCCAGTACTTC. Protein product: CASSLDAWETQYF.

This clonotype was detected ten times or more. V and J are TRBV7-2 and TRBJ1-6; no reliable D call. Looked up from germline, CDR1 is SGHTA and CDR2 is FQGNSA. V lost 1 base to trimming and J lost 10 bases, with 5 bases between them. The CDR3 has 12 amino acids. The CDR3 here is CASSLGESPLHF. Written as DNA, the CDR3 is TGTGCCAGCAGCTTAGGAGAATCACCCCTCCACTTT.

This clonotype appeared many times. V usage is TRBV5-5 and J usage is TRBJ1-2, with 8 nucleotides matching TRBD1. The ends lost 1 base at V and 5 bases at J; junction bases unmatched: 4. Germline CDR1 and CDR2: SGHKS and YYEKEE (reference sequence). CDR3 length: 14 amino acids. CDR3 coding DNA: TGTGCCAGCAGCTTGAATGGACAGGGTTATGGCTACACCTTC. Its protein is CASSLNGQGYGYTF.

This clonotype was seen a few times. This rearrangement joins TRBV12-3 or TRBV12-4 to TRBJ2-2, with 13 bases aligning to TRBD2. This CDR3 comprises 16 residues. The junction had 7 bases not matched to a gene; V was cut back by 8 bases and J by 4 bases. For the CDR3, the DNA is TGTGCCAGCGTCATAGGACTAGCGGGAGTCACCGGGGAGCTGTTTTTT. It codes for CASVIGLAGVTGELFF.

This clonotype was counted only a few times. This chain links TRBV2 with TRBJ2-5; 7 nucleotides align to TRBD2. The V gene end was trimmed by 2 bases and the J gene end by 2 bases; junction bases not matched to a gene: 5. The CDR3 loop spans 15 amino acids. Germline lookup yields CDR1 SNHLY and CDR2 FYNNEI. The chain's CDR3 is CASSETSARQETQYF. CDR3 DNA: TGTGCCAGCAGTGAAACTAGCGCGAGACAAGAGACCCAGTACTTC. The full variable domain, in which reference TRBV2 and TRBJ2-5 provide the parts outside the CDR3, is EPEVTQTPSHQVTQMGQEVILRCVPISNHLYFYWYRQILGQKVEFLVSFYNNEISEKSEIFDDQFSVERPDGSNFTLKIRSTKLEDSAMYFCASSETSARQETQYFGPGTRLLVL.

This clonotype was recorded many times. The chain is built from TRBV12-3 or TRBV12-4 and TRBJ1-3; D possibly corresponds to TRBD1 (5 bases). There are 15 residues in the CDR3. Deletions cut 6 bases from V and 0 bases from J, with 12 bases between. The CDR3 region is CASSTGALSGNTIYF. The CDR3 nucleotides are TGTGCCAGCAGCACTGGGGCCCTCTCTGGAAACACCATATATTTT.

This sequence joins TRBV29-1 and TRBJ2-5; D possibly corresponds to TRBD1 (5 bases). The ends were cut back, 6 bases at V and 1 base at J, with 12 bases in the middle. The CDR3 contains 13 residues. The germline CDR1 and CDR2 sequences are SQVTM and ANQGSEA. The DNA of the CDR3 is TGCAGCGTCCCCGGACAAACCCAAGAGACCCAGTACTTC. Amino acids: CSVPGQTQETQYF.

This clonotype was picked up many times. J is TRBJ2-7 and V is TRBV20-1; 9 bases line up with TRBD1. V lost 3 bases and J lost 1; bases outside the gene matches: 1. The CDR3 length is 13 residues. CDR1 is DFQATT and CDR2 is SNEGSKA in the germline V gene (reference sequence). The CDR3, as DNA: TGCAGTGCTAGCGACAGGGGGTCCTACGAGCAGTACTTC. Its translation is CSASDRGSYEQYF.

This clonotype has a count of ten or more. CDR3 sequence: CASSSRLVADTQYF. The CDR3, as DNA: TGTGCCAGCAGCTCTAGGCTAGTCGCAGATACGCAGTATTTT. V and J are TRBV14 and TRBJ2-3; D gene uncertain. CDR1 is SGHDN, CDR2 FVKESK, per germline. The CDR3 is 14 amino acids. Trimming took off 5 bases at V and 4 bases at J, with 13 bases between the two ends. The whole variable domain, remainder taken from reference TRBV14 and TRBJ2-3, is EAGVTQFPSHSVIEKGQTVTLRCDPISGHDNLYWYRRVMGKEIKFLLHFVKESKQDESGMPNNRFLAERTGGTYSTLKVQPAELEDSGVYFCASSSRLVADTQYFGPGTRLTVL.

This clonotype was recorded many times. The J gene is TRBJ1-1, the V gene TRBV7-2; D gene ambiguous. The CDR3 is made up of 12 amino acids. V lost 6 bases to trimming and J lost 1 base, with 6 bases between them. From germline, CDR1 is SGHTA and CDR2 FQGNSA. The CDR3 region has the DNA TGTGCCAGCAGGGCCGGGAACACTGAAGCTTTCTTT. Its translation is CASRAGNTEAFF.